Each of the 29 T cell receptor beta chains below was sequenced from the same sample in a study of blood T cells in healthy people across ages (dated by TCRdb to the mid-2010s). The library was produced with 5' RACE. TCRdb lists the instrument as Illumina HiSeq 2500. A second roughly 6 to 12 cycle PCR used a sample-barcoded 5' primer and a J-beta primer mix. TCRdb reran the public reads through fastp at Q25 and MiXCR, keeping productive beta chains. Identical CDR3 protein sequences are pooled into one entry, listed with their most common genes and DNA. The sample table contains some 640,000 distinct CDR3 sequences; only one count was recorded for over 45% of them. Around a third of the sample rests with the top ten. The material sequenced was blood. Every receptor here comes from a woman in her fifties or sixties in good health.

V gene TRBV11-2 combines with J gene TRBJ2-1; D is perhaps TRBD2 (5 bases). Germline V gene data show CDR1 as SGHAT and CDR2 as FQNNGV. The CDR3 runs 16 residues. The germline V and J ends were trimmed by 1 base and 0 bases, with 10 bases remaining between them. The CDR3 protein is CASSLGSRGSYNEQFF. Here the CDR3 DNA reads TGTGCCAGCAGCTTAGGCAGCCGGGGCTCCTACAATGAGCAGTTCTTC.

The chain employs TRBV7-2 and TRBJ1-2; D possibly corresponds to TRBD1 (5 bases). This CDR3 is built from 15 residues. V dropped 2 bases and J dropped 3 bases, with 13 bases sitting between them. Germline V CDR1 and CDR2: SGHTA, FQGNSA. The CDR3 region is CASSLYGGTDYGYTF. In DNA form, the CDR3 reads TGTGCCAGCAGCTTATATGGAGGGACGGACTATGGCTACACCTTC.

V gene TRBV20-1 combines with J gene TRBJ1-4, with unresolved D. Germline V gene data show CDR1 as DFQATT and CDR2 as SNEGSKA (reference sequence). The V gene lost 3 bases and the J gene lost 4 bases, with 15 bases spanning the gap. CDR3 length: 15 residues. The CDR3 region is CSARVLSGFNEKLFF. In DNA, the CDR3 is TGCAGTGCTAGGGTCCTCAGTGGGTTTAATGAAAAACTGTTTTTT.

This clonotype has only a few counts. This sequence joins TRBV15 and TRBJ1-6, with 9 positions matching TRBD1. Trimming at V came to 2 bases and at J to 7 bases, leaving 3 bases not matched to a gene. The CDR3 runs 15 residues. Germline V gives CDR1 LNHNV, CDR2 YYDKDF (reference sequence). The CDR3 spells CATSRSGTGNSPLHF. CDR3 sequence (DNA): TGTGCCACCAGCAGATCCGGGACAGGGAATTCACCCCTCCACTTT.

This clonotype was counted between two and nine times. This chain links TRBV5-1 with TRBJ1-2, with TRBD1 matching over 7 bases. V shed 0 bases, J shed 4 bases, and the junction held 6 bases outside the gene matches. The length of the CDR3 is 15 residues. The germline CDR1 and CDR2 sequences are SGHRS and YFSETQ. Here the CDR3 DNA reads TGCGCCAGCAGCTTGGCCTCAGGGGGGACCTATGGCTACACCTTC. It encodes CASSLASGGTYGYTF.

This clonotype was counted a few times. This chain links TRBV28 with TRBJ2-7, with TRBD2 identical over 14 bases. The CDR3 consists of 19 residues. V was clipped by 6 bases and J by 0 bases; unmatched bases: 13. Germline CDR1 reads MDHEN; CDR2 reads SYDVKM. The CDR3 spells CASSPAGTSGSPDSYEQYF. The CDR3 DNA reads as TGTGCCAGCAGCCCCGCCGGGACTAGCGGGAGCCCCGACTCCTACGAGCAGTACTTC.

The chain links TRBV28 to TRBJ2-3; 10 nucleotides agree with TRBD1. CDR3 length: 16 amino acids. After removal of 7 bases from V and 4 bases from J, the junction contained 11 bases not matched to a gene. Germline lookup yields CDR1 MDHEN and CDR2 SYDVKM. The CDR3 DNA is TGTGCCAGCACCTCGGGGGACAGGGGCAGAGCAGATACGCAGTATTTT. Translating gives CASTSGDRGRADTQYF.

The gene calls are TRBV6-2 or TRBV6-3 and TRBJ2-4, with TRBD1 matching over 7 bases. The J call is doubtful: the DNA matches TRBJ2-7 better. The CDR3 contains 14 residues. Germline values: CDR1 MNHEY, CDR2 SVGEGT. This chain's CDR3 is CASSSRGQSHEQYF. The CDR3 region has the DNA TGTGCCAGCAGTAGCCGGGGACAGTCCCACGAGCAGTACTTC.

The chain combines TRBV7-2 with TRBJ2-3, with TRBD2 matching over 13 bases. The CDR3 is made up of 17 amino acids. J gave up 2 bases and V 5 bases, and 7 bases lay outside the gene matches. Germline assignment: CDR1 SGHTA and CDR2 FQGNSA. In DNA, the CDR3 is TGTGCCAGCAGCCCAAAACTAGCGGGAGGGTACACAGATACGCAGTATTTT. It is translated as CASSPKLAGGYTDTQYF.

The chain combines TRBV20-1 with TRBJ2-5, with 10 bases fitting TRBD1. The V segment lost 6 bases and the J segment 4 bases; nucleotides outside the gene matches: 2. The CDR3 sequence is 12 residues long. Germline V gives CDR1 DFQATT, CDR2 SNEGSKA (reference sequence). CDR3 loop: CSARTGGETQYF. For the CDR3, the DNA is TGCAGTGCCAGGACAGGGGGAGAGACCCAGTACTTC.

The chain carries TRBV7-9 and TRBJ1-3; 10 nucleotides match TRBD1. The CDR3 extends over 19 amino acids. J lost 4 bases, V lost 4 bases, and 16 bases had no gene match. Per the germline V gene, CDR1 is SEHNR and CDR2 is FQNEAQ (reference sequence). Written as DNA, the CDR3 is TGTGCCAGCAGCTCAAAACCCGGGACAGGGGAAGTTTTAGGAAACACCATATATTTT. Its protein is CASSSKPGTGEVLGNTIYF.

The table lists this clonotype with a few counts. The chain links TRBV7-2 to TRBJ1-5; TRBD1 matches at 9 bases. CDR3 size: 14 residues. CDR1 and CDR2 (germline): SGHTA, FQGNSA. J gave up 4 bases and V 5 bases, and 3 bases lay outside the gene matches. CDR3 loop: CASSPDRGNQPQHF. The CDR3 bases are TGTGCCAGCAGCCCAGACAGGGGGAATCAGCCCCAGCATTTT.

This clonotype was counted between two and nine times. The chain links TRBV7-2 to TRBJ2-7, with D possibly TRBD1 on 6 matching bases. The V end was cut by 1 base, the J end by 3 bases, with 10 bases between. Germline-derived CDR1 and CDR2 are SGHTA and FQGNSA. This CDR3 has 14 amino acids. CDR3 sequence: CASSLVTGSYEQYF. The DNA for the CDR3 is TGTGCCAGCAGCTTAGTTACAGGGAGCTACGAGCAGTACTTC.

J is TRBJ1-1 and V is TRBV11-2; D uncertain. The CDR3 length is 13 residues. Trimming pared 5 bases from V and 0 bases from J, leaving 7 bases between. Looked up from germline, CDR1 is SGHAT and CDR2 is FQNNGV. CDR3 protein: CASSREMNTEAFF. CDR3 nucleotide sequence: TGTGCCAGCAGCCGTGAGATGAACACTGAAGCTTTCTTT.

This clonotype has just one count. In DNA form, the CDR3 reads TGTGCCACCTCGGGGGGAACCCAAGACTACTACGAGCAGTACTTC. It translates to CATSGGTQDYYEQYF. J is TRBJ2-7 and V is TRBV28; 7 bases match TRBD2. Germline trimming cut 10 bases from V and 3 bases from J; bases unmatched to any gene: 15. This CDR3 has 15 residues. Germline V gene lookup returns CDR1 MDHEN and CDR2 SYDVKM.

In regard to this clonotype: The junction differs from germline at one of its ends, possibly a read error. This chain links TRBV24-1 with TRBJ2-7; TRBD1 is a possible D gene (6 bases). The CDR3 contains 15 residues. Looked up from germline, CDR1 is KGHDR and CDR2 is SFDVKD. CDR3 in amino acids: CATSDYRDGSDEQYF. In DNA form, the CDR3 reads TGTGCCACCAGTGATTACAGGGATGGCTCCGACGAGCAGTACTTC.

This clonotype has a single count. This clone may be a read error of a much larger clone one base away. CDR3 in amino acids: CASSFGTGSQPQHF. In DNA, the CDR3 is TGTGCCAGCAGTTTCGGGACAGGCAGTCAGCCCCAGCATTTT. V gene TRBV28 combines with J gene TRBJ1-5; 8 positions match TRBD1. The CDR3 is 14 residues long. Germline CDR1 MDHEN, CDR2 SYDVKM. The V segment lost 3 bases and the J segment 6 bases; nucleotides outside the gene matches: 4.

The chain carries TRBV20-1 and TRBJ2-1; D possibly corresponds to TRBD1 (6 bases). The CDR3 has 13 residues. Germline CDR1 and CDR2: DFQATT and SNEGSKA (reference sequence). V was clipped by 3 bases and J by 2 bases, with 8 bases between them. The DNA of the CDR3 is TGCAGTGCTAGTCGGGACACCTACAATGAGCAGTTCTTC. Amino acids: CSASRDTYNEQFF.

The chain links TRBV20-1 to TRBJ1-2; TRBD1 aligns across 8 bases. V was pared by 4 bases and J by 10 bases, with 14 bases of the junction left unmatched. This CDR3 spans 14 amino acids. The germline V gene has CDR1 DFQATT and CDR2 SNEGSKA (reference sequence). CDR3 amino acids: CSANSDRAGSIYTF. The CDR3 DNA is TGCAGTGCTAATTCGGACAGGGCCGGTAGTATCTACACCTTC.

This chain connects TRBV20-1 to TRBJ1-2; D is unclear. The V end was cut by 1 base, the J end by 5 bases, with 2 bases between. Germline-derived CDR1 and CDR2 are DFQATT and SNEGSKA (reference sequence). CDR3 size: 10 residues. CDR3 in DNA: TGCAGTGCTAGAGCGTATGGCTACACCTTC. It encodes CSARAYGYTF.

The chain uses TRBV7-2 and TRBJ2-2; D is unresolved. Germline-derived CDR1 and CDR2 are SGHTA and FQGNSA. CDR3 length: 11 amino acids. The V gene lost 8 bases and the J gene lost 2 bases, with 3 bases spanning the gap. In nucleotides, the CDR3 is TGTGCCAGCGGAAACACCGGGGAGCTGTTTTTT. This gives the protein CASGNTGELFF.

There are many counts of this clonotype. The chain is built from TRBV20-1 and TRBJ1-1, with TRBD1 matching 7 bases. Germline V gene data show CDR1 as DFQATT and CDR2 as SNEGSKA (reference sequence). V trimming: 5 bases; J trimming: 1 base; junction bases outside the gene matches: 10. The CDR3 is made up of 15 amino acids. As DNA, the CDR3 is TGCAGTGCTGCAGCCGGGACAGCTGGGAACACTGAAGCTTTCTTT. It codes for CSAAAGTAGNTEAFF.

V and J are TRBV5-5 and TRBJ1-5; perhaps TRBD1 as D (6 bases). This CDR3 has 13 amino acids. CDR1 and CDR2 (germline): SGHKS, YYEKEE (reference sequence). V lost 0 bases and J lost 15, with 16 bases in between. CDR3 DNA: TGTGCCAGCAGCTTGGGACAGGCTAACAGGGCGCATTTT. Translating it yields CASSLGQANRAHF.

The gene calls are TRBV13 and TRBJ2-7, with 7 bases identical to TRBD2. V lost 3 bases to trimming and J lost 3 bases; unmatched junction nucleotides: 11. This CDR3 is built from 16 residues. Germline V CDR1 and CDR2: PRHDT, FYEKMQ (reference sequence). The CDR3 spells CASSFGGNGRGYEQYF. The CDR3 DNA follows: TGTGCCAGCAGCTTCGGGGGGAACGGGCGAGGCTACGAGCAGTACTTC.

This chain connects TRBV5-1 to TRBJ2-7; 11 positions agree with TRBD1. The CDR3 consists of 15 residues. Germline-derived CDR1 and CDR2 are SGHRS and YFSETQ. J lost 7 bases, V lost 10 bases, and 16 bases had no gene match. The CDR3 DNA is TGCGCCTCCAACCGGGACAGGGGGACTTACAATGAGCAGTACTTC. Its translation is CASNRDRGTYNEQYF.

The chain combines TRBV11-2 with TRBJ2-7, with a possible D match to TRBD2 (7 bases). The CDR3 has 17 residues. CDR1 SGHAT and CDR2 FQNNGV come from the germline V gene. Trimming removed 4 bases at V and 0 bases at J, with 19 bases between. The CDR3 spells CASSSRGGGTSSYEQYF. The CDR3 DNA reads TGTGCCAGCAGCTCACGAGGGGGAGGGACCAGCTCCTACGAGCAGTACTTC.

The V and J genes are TRBV20-1 and TRBJ2-3; 10 bases align to TRBD2. The CDR3 covers 16 residues. The germline V gene encodes CDR1 DFQATT and CDR2 SNEGSKA (reference sequence). Losses at the gene ends were 5 bases for V and 0 bases for J; bases not matched to a gene: 8. The CDR3 region has the DNA TGCAGTGCTGTCAGCGGGAGGGCCCCTAGCACAGATACGCAGTATTTT. Translated, it gives CSAVSGRAPSTDTQYF.

This clonotype has a count of ten or more. The V call is TRBV18, the J call TRBJ1-2, with D possibly being TRBD1 (5 bases). In germline, CDR1 is KGHSH, CDR2 LQKENI. V gave up 0 bases and J gave up 0 bases, with 8 bases separating them. This CDR3 contains 15 residues. The CDR3 here is CASSPPAGTNYGYTF. Written as DNA, the CDR3 is TGTGCCAGCTCACCACCTGCAGGGACTAACTATGGCTACACCTTC.

This rearrangement joins TRBV20-1 to TRBJ1-1; D might be TRBD1 (5 bases). Trimming shortened V by 5 bases and J by 7 bases, and 14 bases separated the two germline ends. CDR1 is DFQATT, CDR2 SNEGSKA, per germline (reference sequence). The CDR3 length is 12 residues. CDR3 sequence (DNA): TGCAGTGCTTCCAGGGATTATCGTGAAGCTTTCTTT. This gives the protein CSASRDYREAFF.